This TCR beta chain was captured by sequencing in a study of vaccination and CD4 T cells after COVID-19. Study summary: There were six male and four female convalescents, and two of them were Hispanic. Study results and caveats: In convalescent patients, 304 of 307 vaccine-specific clones were mono-reactive for SARS-CoV-2 spike.

The Oncomine TCR Beta short-read assay was what sequenced the DNA obtained from cultured CD4+ T cells. Using its own MiXCR run on the PCR reads, TCRdb lists one record per CDR3 protein. Of under 25,000 distinct CDR3 sequences in the sample, roughly 40% were seen once. About this clonotype itself: What it binds is unknown.

Treatment indicated: roughly 10-day PBMC culture with coronavirus spike peptide pools or control peptides (ViraFEST assay). The CDR3 covers 15 residues. V lost 5 bases and J 2 bases, leaving 15 bases between the germline ends. Germline lookup yields CDR1 SGHNT and CDR2 YENEEA. This specimen consisted of CD4+ T cells from blood, cultured in vitro, obtained before SARS-CoV-2 vaccination. The V call is TRBV11-3, the J call TRBJ1-2; D is unresolved. The TCR originated in a human donor who had recovered from COVID-19. DNA for the CDR3: TGTGCCAGCAGCCCCGGATCTGTGGGGAACTATGGCTACACCTTC. Amino acids: CASSPGSVGNYGYTF.